A selection of T cell receptor beta chains follows, all from one sample in a study of cytomegalovirus exposure and HLA in healthy donors. Assay used: immunoSEQ multiplex PCR; TCRdb lists only in-frame clones, some missing. The sample records about 140,000 clones, approximately 82% being singletons. The sequenced sample consisted of PBMCs. Receptor source: a woman in her 40s in good health and CMV-seronegative. The CDR3 runs from the conserved cysteine through the conserved F or W. Each record gives: D gene, clone size, J gene, V gene, CDR3 DNA, CDR3 protein. The D gene is left open where the match is weak. Expanded clones are given a class, and other clones once, few, many or no size at all.

TRBD2 - TRBJ2-7 TRBV5-4 TGTGCCAGCAGCTTGCTAGCGGGAGGGGAGCAGTACTTC CASSLLAGGEQYF
- - TRBJ2-3 TRBV18 TGTGCCAGCTCACCCCCAGACAGGACGCGGATGACAGATACGCAGTATTTT CASSPPDRTRMTDTQYF
- once TRBJ2-7 TRBV13 TGTGCCAGCAGTCTAACAGGGCGCGAGCAGTACTTC CASSLTGREQYF
- - TRBJ2-3 TRBV5-1 TGCGCCAGCAGCTTCGACAGCCGGAGTGATACGCAGTATTTT CASSFDSRSDTQYF
TRBD2 - TRBJ2-5 TRBV7-9 TGTGCCAGCAGCCCTAATGGCCCCTGGGCTAGCGGGCACCAAGAGACCCAGTACTTC CASSPNGPWASGHQETQYF
- - TRBJ2-7 TRBV9 TGTGCCAGCAGCGCACACAGGGAGCACTCCTACGAGCAGTACTTC CASSAHREHSYEQYF
- - TRBJ1-1 TRBV4-2 TGTGCCAGCAGCCACACAGGGATCTCTGAAGCTTTCTTT CASSHTGISEAFF
- - TRBJ2-7 TRBV11-1 TGTGCCAGCAGGGATACGGAACAGACCGCCTACGAGCAGTACTTC CASRDTEQTAYEQYF
TRBD1 - TRBJ1-5 TRBV28 TGTGCCAGCAGTTGGTGGGACAGGGGGGTCGGTCAGCCCCAGCATTTT CASSWWDRGVGQPQHF
- few TRBJ2-3 TRBV7-9 TGTGCCAGCAGCTTATTTGTATGGGGGCCTTTCGAGACAGATACGCAGTATTTT CASSLFVWGPFETDTQYF
- - TRBJ2-5 TRBV28 TGTGCCAGCAGCCCGATAGCGGCCCAAGAGACCCAGTACTTC CASSPIAAQETQYF
- few TRBJ2-5 TRBV4-1 TGCGCCAGCAGCCAAGTGGCCCGCCAAGAGACCCAGTACTTC CASSQVARQETQYF
TRBD2 - TRBJ2-7 TRBV7-8 TGTGCCAGCAGCTCCCAGGGAGGACTAGCCTACGAGCAGTACTTC CASSSQGGLAYEQYF
- - TRBJ2-3 TRBV5-6 TGTGCCAGCAGCTTGGTGTCTAGCTCTACAGATACGCAGTATTTT CASSLVSSSTDTQYF
- - TRBJ2-7 TRBV5-5 TGTGCCAGCAGCTTGGCGATTAGGCTAGCGACTGACGAGCAGTACTTC CASSLAIRLATDEQYF
TRBD1 - TRBJ2-2 TRBV2 TGTGCCAGCAAAACGGGACAGGGAATCGCCGGGGAGCTGTTTTTT CASKTGQGIAGELFF
- - TRBJ2-1 TRBV5-1 TGCGCCAGCAGCTTGGAAGCCGGTCCGCCCTACAATGAGCAGTTCTTC CASSLEAGPPYNEQFF
TRBD1 - TRBJ1-1 TRBV4-2 TGTGCCAGCAGCCTCGGGACAGGGGGGATTGAAGCTTTCTTT CASSLGTGGIEAFF
- - TRBJ1-1 TRBV19 TGTGCCAGTAGTATTCGAAACATGAACACTGAAGCTTTCTTT CASSIRNMNTEAFF
- - TRBJ2-7 TRBV9 TGTGCCAGCAGCGCCGGACAGACGATCTACGAGCAGTACTTC CASSAGQTIYEQYF
- - TRBJ1-3 TRBV4-2 TGTGCCAGCAGCCAAGATGGTAGGGGAGGGGGCTCTGGAAACACCATATATTTT CASSQDGRGGGSGNTIYF
- - TRBJ1-4 TRBV5-4 TGTGCCAGCAGCTTTGAGGGGGCAACTAATGAAAAACTGTTTTTT CASSFEGATNEKLFF
TRBD1 once TRBJ1-4 TRBV4-3 TGCGCCAGCAGCCAAGGGAGGGGGCGAGAAAAACTGTTTTTT CASSQGRGREKLFF
TRBD2 - TRBJ2-1 TRBV9 TGTGCCAGCAGCGTTGGCGGGAGGACCTACAATGAGCAGTTCTTC CASSVGGRTYNEQFF
- - TRBJ1-1 TRBV5-5 TGTGCCAGCAGCTTGGAGAGGGTTCGGAGCACTGAAGCTTTCTTT CASSLERVRSTEAFF
- once TRBJ2-5 TRBV7-6 TGTGCCAGCAGCTTAGCGGAGTCGGGGACCCAGTACTTC CASSLAESGTQYF
TRBD1 - TRBJ1-4 TRBV9 TGTGCCAGCAGCGTATCCGGGACAGGGGATGAAAAACTGTTTTTT CASSVSGTGDEKLFF
TRBD2 - TRBJ2-3 TRBV6-6 TGTGCCAGCAGGACACTAGCGGAGTACACAGATACGCAGTATTTT CASRTLAEYTDTQYF
- - TRBJ2-7 TRBV14 TGTGCCAGCAGCCAAACCACTCCCTACGAGCAGTACTTC CASSQTTPYEQYF
TRBD1 - TRBJ1-2 TRBV27 TGTGCCAGCAGTTTAGCCGGGACAGGGCCCTATGGCTACACCTTC CASSLAGTGPYGYTF
TRBD1 - TRBJ1-4 TRBV7-9 TGTTCCAGCAGCGCGAAGACAGGGATGGGTGAAAAACTGTTTTTT CSSSAKTGMGEKLFF
TRBD1 - TRBJ2-1 TRBV6-4 TGTGCCAGCAGTGAAGGACAGGGCAATGAGCAGTTCTTC CASSEGQGNEQFF
- - TRBJ2-2 TRBV27 TGTGCCAGCAGTTTTTGGACAGTGAACACCGGGGAGCTGTTTTTT CASSFWTVNTGELFF
TRBD1 - TRBJ2-2 TRBV28 TGTGCCAGCCAGGACAGGGTTACCGGGGAGCTGTTTTTT CASQDRVTGELFF
- once TRBJ1-5 TRBV19 TGTGCCAGTAGTCCAGGGGTCGGCCAGCCCCAGCATTTT CASSPGVGQPQHF
TRBD1 - TRBJ1-2 TRBV28 TGTGCCAGCAGTCTCTTTCAGGGGGCGGGAGGCTACACCTTC CASSLFQGAGGYTF
TRBD1 - TRBJ2-7 TRBV28 TGTGCCAGCAGTTCCACCGACAGGGTTGTCTACGAGCAGTACTTC CASSSTDRVVYEQYF
TRBD1 few TRBJ1-6 TRBV4-3 TGCGCCAGCAGCCAAGAAGCGGGGGACAGGGAGAGCTCCTATAATTCACCCCTCCACTTT CASSQEAGDRESSYNSPLHF
- - TRBJ1-2 TRBV27 TGTGCCAGCAGTTTATCCCGGGTAAACTATGGCTACACCTTC CASSLSRVNYGYTF
- - TRBJ1-5 TRBV28 TGTGCCAGCCTGACTCGGGATCAGCCCCAGCATTTT CASLTRDQPQHF
- - TRBJ2-1 TRBV27 TGTGCCAGCAGTTTCGTACGGGAGTGGCTCTCAAATGAGCAGTTCTTC CASSFVREWLSNEQFF